In its sample, the clone carrying this T cell receptor beta chain was seen a few times. Its antigen is undetermined. Sorted populations all had greater than 95% purity. CDR1 SGHKS and CDR2 YYEKEE come from the germline V gene (reference sequence). This CDR3 spans 17 amino acids. V was pared by 2 bases and J by 10 bases, with 14 bases of the junction left unmatched. The investigators reverse transcribed all of the isolated RNA, so they sequenced expressed TCRB transcripts. The data were produced by immunoSEQ multiplex PCR, yet TCRdb's version contains in-frame clones alone and is incomplete. The repertoire holds around 40,000 clones, with roughly 70% as singletons. The data are from a study of beta chain features in type 1 diabetes. About the study: Age and gender were similar between patients and healthy donors, as were cell yields. Overall study results and limits: In every one of the four CD4+ subsets, TCRB CDR3s were moderately but significantly shorter in Type 1 diabetes patients.

Sequenced: Tregs from blood. The chain recombines TRBV5-5 with TRBJ1-4; 10 nucleotides agree with TRBD1. The clonotype originates from a woman under 30 with type 1 diabetes. The CDR3 nucleotides are TGTGCCAGCAGCTTACAACACGGACAGGGGGGAAAGCGAAAACTGTTTTTT. This sequence encodes CASSLQHGQGGKRKLFF.